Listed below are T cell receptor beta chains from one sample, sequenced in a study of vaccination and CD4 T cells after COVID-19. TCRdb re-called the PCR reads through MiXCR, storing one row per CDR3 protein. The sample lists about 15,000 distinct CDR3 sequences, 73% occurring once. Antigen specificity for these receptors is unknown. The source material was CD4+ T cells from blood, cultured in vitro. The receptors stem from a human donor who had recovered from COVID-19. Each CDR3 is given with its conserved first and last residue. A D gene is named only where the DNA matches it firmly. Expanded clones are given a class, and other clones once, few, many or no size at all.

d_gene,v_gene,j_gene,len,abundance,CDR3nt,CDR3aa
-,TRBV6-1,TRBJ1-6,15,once,TGTGCCAGCAGGGCCCAGAGCTCCTATAATTCACCCCTCCACTTT,CASRAQSSYNSPLHF
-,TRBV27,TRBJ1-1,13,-,TGTGCCAGCGGTCCAGCCGCAAACACTGAAGCTTTCTTT,CASGPAANTEAFF
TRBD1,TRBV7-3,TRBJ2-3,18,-,TGTGCCAGCAGCTTAAATCAAGACAGGGTGAGCGGCACAGATACGCAGTATTTT,CASSLNQDRVSGTDTQYF
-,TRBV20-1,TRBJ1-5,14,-,TGCAGTGCTAGTTCGGTCCCTGGGGTACAGCCCCAGCATTTT,CSASSVPGVQPQHF
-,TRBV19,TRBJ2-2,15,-,TGTGCCAGTAGTATAGGCCGGACAGAGGCCGGGGAGCTGTTTTTT,CASSIGRTEAGELFF
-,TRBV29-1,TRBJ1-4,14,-,TGCAGCGCCACGACCGGAGGGGCGGGGGAAAAACTGTTTTTT,CSATTGGAGEKLFF
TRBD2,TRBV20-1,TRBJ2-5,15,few,TGCAGTGCCGCAATAGCGGGAGGGTTCCAAGAGACCCAGTACTTC,CSAAIAGGFQETQYF
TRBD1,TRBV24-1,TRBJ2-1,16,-,TGTGCCACCAGTGAAAACAAGGGGGCACTCTACAATGAGCAGTTCTTC,CATSENKGALYNEQFF
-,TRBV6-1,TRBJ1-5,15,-,TGTGCCAGCAGCCGAGCGGGGGGGAGCAATCAGCCCCAGCATTTT,CASSRAGGSNQPQHF
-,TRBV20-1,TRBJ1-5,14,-,TGCAGTGCTGTCGGACCCGGTCCAAATCAGCCCCAGCATTTT,CSAVGPGPNQPQHF
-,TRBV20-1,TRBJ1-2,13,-,TGCAGTGCCTTCGAGGGGGAGAACTATGGCTACACCTTC,CSAFEGENYGYTF
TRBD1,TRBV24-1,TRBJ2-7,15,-,TGTGCCACCAGTGAAGCAACGGGACAGGGCTACGAGCAGTACTTC,CATSEATGQGYEQYF
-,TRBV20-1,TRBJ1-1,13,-,TGCAGTGCTAGACCATCCGGGACATCTGAAGCTTTCTTT,CSARPSGTSEAFF
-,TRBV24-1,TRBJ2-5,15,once,TGTGCCACCAGTGATTTGAAAACTAGCAGAGAGACCCAGTACTTC,CATSDLKTSRETQYF
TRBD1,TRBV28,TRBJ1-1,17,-,TGTGCCAGCAGTCCTCAGACAGGGTGGGGGATGAACACTGAAGCTTTCTTT,CASSPQTGWGMNTEAFF
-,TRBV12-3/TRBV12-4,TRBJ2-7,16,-,TGTGCCAGCACCCTACAGCTAGCGGTGAACCAGGGGGAGCAGTACTTC,CASTLQLAVNQGEQYF
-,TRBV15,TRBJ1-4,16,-,TGTGCCACCAGCAGGATGACAACCGCAACTAATGAAAAACTGTTTTTT,CATSRMTTATNEKLFF
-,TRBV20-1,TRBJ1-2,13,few,TGCAGTGCTAGTACCCGACCCCTAGCCGGCTACACCTTC,CSASTRPLAGYTF
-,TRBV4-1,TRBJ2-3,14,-,TGCGCCAGCAGCCCTTGGGGCCCCACAGATACGCAGTATTTT,CASSPWGPTDTQYF
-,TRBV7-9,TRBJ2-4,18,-,TGTGCCAGCAGCCACCTCGGTTATTGGCAGGGGGGCGTGAACATTCAGTACTTC,CASSHLGYWQGGVNIQYF
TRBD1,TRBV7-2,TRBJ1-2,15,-,TGTGCCAGCAGCTTGGACAGGGGATCTTCCTATGGCTACACCTTC,CASSLDRGSSYGYTF
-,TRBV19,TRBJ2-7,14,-,TGTGCCAGTAGGCCGGGACCAACCATCTACGAGCAGTACTTC,CASRPGPTIYEQYF
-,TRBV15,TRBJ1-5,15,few,TGTGCCACCAGCAGAGAAATAACCCTCAATCAGCCCCAGCATTTT,CATSREITLNQPQHF
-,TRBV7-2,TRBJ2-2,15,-,TGTGCCAGCAGCTTTTCAGCGGGGAACACCGGGGAGCTGTTTTTT,CASSFSAGNTGELFF
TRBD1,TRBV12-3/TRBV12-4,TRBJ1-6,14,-,TGTGCCAGCAGTCCCAGGGGGCTTAATTCACCCCTCCACTTT,CASSPRGLNSPLHF
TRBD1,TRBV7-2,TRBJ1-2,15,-,TGTGCCAGCAGTTTGATTCGACAGGGGTCGGGTGGCTACACCTTC,CASSLIRQGSGGYTF
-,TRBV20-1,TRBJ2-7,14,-,TGCAGTGCTAGCAGGAGCGGTTCTTCCTACGAGCAGTACTTC,CSASRSGSSYEQYF
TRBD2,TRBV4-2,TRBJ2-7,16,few,TGTGCCAGCAGCCGACTCAGGACTAGCGGGAGTTACGAGCAGTACTTC,CASSRLRTSGSYEQYF
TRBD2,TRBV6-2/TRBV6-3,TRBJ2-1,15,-,TGTGCCAGCATCTGGGCGGGAGAGGCCTACAATGAGCAGTTCTTC,CASIWAGEAYNEQFF
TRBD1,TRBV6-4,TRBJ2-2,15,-,TGTGCCAGCAGTGACTCGACAGGGAAAACCGGGGAGCTGTTTTTT,CASSDSTGKTGELFF
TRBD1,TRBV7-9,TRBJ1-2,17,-,TGTGCCAGCAGCCGACAGACAGGGAACTATGCCAACTATGGCTACACCTTC,CASSRQTGNYANYGYTF
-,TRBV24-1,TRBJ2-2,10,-,TGTGCCACCCGGGGCAGGGAGCTGTTTTTT,CATRGRELFF
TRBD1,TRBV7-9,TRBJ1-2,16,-,TGTGCCAGCAGCGAGGACGTCGGGACAGGGAACTATGGCTACACCTTC,CASSEDVGTGNYGYTF
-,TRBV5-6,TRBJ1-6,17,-,TGTGCCAGCAGCTTGAGCTTAGGGGAGCCATCTAATTCACCCCTCCACTTT,CASSLSLGEPSNSPLHF
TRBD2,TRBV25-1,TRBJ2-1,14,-,TGTGCCAGCAGTGAATGGCGGACTAGGAATGAGCAGTTCTTC,CASSEWRTRNEQFF
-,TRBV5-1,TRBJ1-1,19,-,TGCGCCAGCAGCTCCTTTAAGGGTCGGGTGGGGATTGAGAACACTGAAGCTTTCTTT,CASSSFKGRVGIENTEAFF
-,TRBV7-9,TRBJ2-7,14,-,TGTGCCAGCAGCCAACAGGGTTATAGCGACGAGCAGTACTTC,CASSQQGYSDEQYF
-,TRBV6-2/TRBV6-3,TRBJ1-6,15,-,TGTGCCAGCAGTTCCCCAGCAGGGGTGAATTCACCCCTCCACTTT,CASSSPAGVNSPLHF
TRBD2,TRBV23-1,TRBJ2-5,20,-,TGCGCCAGCATCGGAGACCGGACTAGCGGGAGGGCAAGGCCTGGAGAGACCCAGTACTTC,CASIGDRTSGRARPGETQYF
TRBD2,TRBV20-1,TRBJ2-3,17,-,TGCAGTGCTAGAGGTATCATAGCGGGAGGGCGAGGAGATACGCAGTATTTT,CSARGIIAGGRGDTQYF
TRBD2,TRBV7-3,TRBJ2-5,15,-,TGTCCCAGCAGCTTACAACTAGCGGGCCAAGAGACCCAGTACTTC,CPSSLQLAGQETQYF
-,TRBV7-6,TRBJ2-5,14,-,TGTGCCAGCAGCCCCCAGGCGAGGGGAGAGACCCAGTACTTC,CASSPQARGETQYF
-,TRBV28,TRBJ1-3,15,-,TGTGCCAGCAGTTTGGGGGGCAGCGGCGGAAACACCATATATTTT,CASSLGGSGGNTIYF
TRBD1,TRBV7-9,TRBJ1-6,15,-,TGTGCCAGCAGCCACGGAGACAGGGTGAATTCACCCCTCCACTTT,CASSHGDRVNSPLHF
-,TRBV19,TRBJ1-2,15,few,TGTGCCAGTATAAATCAACACCTAACGGTCTATGGCTACACCTTC,CASINQHLTVYGYTF
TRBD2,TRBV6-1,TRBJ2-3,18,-,TGTGCCAGCAATAGCTACGGCGGAGCGGGAGGGCGGGGAGATACGCAGTATTTT,CASNSYGGAGGRGDTQYF
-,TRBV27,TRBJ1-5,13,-,TGTGCCAGCAGTTTATGGACCGGGCAGCCCCAGCATTTT,CASSLWTGQPQHF